The 18 T cell receptor beta chains reported below all come from one sample, sequenced in a study of blood T cell repertoires in COVID-19. Some clones are missing from TCRdb's copy, which holds only in-frame ones; the method was immunoSEQ multiplex PCR. This sample has 150,000 to 200,000 clones, with over 80% found just once. The sequencing input was peripheral blood. The receptors come from a woman aged 25 to 39 with acute or convalescent COVID-19.

The chain is built from TRBV13 and TRBJ1-2; D is unresolved. V was trimmed by 3 bases and J by 5 bases, leaving 16 bases between them. In germline, CDR1 is PRHDT, CDR2 FYEKMQ (reference sequence). There are 15 residues in the CDR3. The CDR3 spells CASSFGLEEEYGYTF. The CDR3, as DNA: TGTGCCAGCAGCTTTGGCTTGGAGGAAGAATATGGCTACACCTTC.

The chain carries TRBV19 and TRBJ2-7, with 7 bases identical to TRBD2. Trimming removed 7 bases from V and 0 bases from J; junction bases left unmatched: 9. Germline V CDR1 and CDR2: LNHDA, SQIVND (reference sequence). The CDR3 is made up of 15 amino acids. CDR3 amino acids: CASTIGTGGSYEQYF. The CDR3 coding sequence is TGTGCCAGTACAATAGGGACGGGGGGCTCCTACGAGCAGTACTTC.

In regard to this clone: Other DNA sequences within the sample encode an identical CDR3. The chain employs TRBV7-2 and TRBJ1-5, with TRBD1 as a possible D gene (6 bases). Looked up from germline, CDR1 is SGHTA and CDR2 is FQGNSA. This CDR3 region has 13 residues. Between the trimmed V and J ends, which lost 4 bases and 7 bases, there was a span of 11 bases. The CDR3 loop reads CASSSQGGQPQHF. CDR3 nucleotides: TGTGCCAGCAGCTCACAGGGCGGACAGCCCCAGCATTTT.

This sequence joins TRBV4-3 and TRBJ2-7, with D maybe TRBD1 (5 bases). Trimming pared 0 bases from V and 0 bases from J, leaving 9 bases between. Germline V gene lookup returns CDR1 LGHNA and CDR2 YSLEER. This CDR3 region has 15 residues. The CDR3 spells CASSQDRVSSYEQYF. The CDR3 DNA is TGCGCCAGCAGCCAAGACAGGGTGAGCTCCTACGAGCAGTACTTC.

The rearrangement joins TRBV7-9 to TRBJ2-5; TRBD1 matches at 11 bases. The V segment lost 4 bases and the J segment 7 bases; nucleotides outside the gene matches: 5. Germline CDR1 reads SEHNR; CDR2 reads FQNEAQ (reference sequence). The CDR3 has 14 amino acids. The CDR3 coding sequence is TGTGCCAGCAGCTCCGGGACAGGGGGATGGACCCAGTACTTC. Its translation is CASSSGTGGWTQYF.

The J gene is TRBJ2-1, the V gene TRBV11-1, with TRBD2 identical over 7 bases. This CDR3 comprises 15 residues. With 6 bases clipped from V and 2 bases from J, the junction kept 7 bases outside the gene matches. Germline CDR1 SGHAT, CDR2 FQDESV (reference sequence). The DNA for the CDR3 is TGTGCCAGCAGTCCTAGCGCGGGAGCCTACAATGAGCAGTTCTTC. Its protein product is CASSPSAGAYNEQFF.

By proportion, this clone is medium-sized. The chain recombines TRBV5-6 with TRBJ1-2; D not certain. Germline V gives CDR1 SGHDT, CDR2 YYEEEE. V gave up 1 base and J gave up 10 bases, with 11 bases separating them. The CDR3 is 12 residues long. The CDR3 DNA reads as TGTGCCAGCAGCTTGTTCCAGGCTGCCTACACCTTC. It yields the protein CASSLFQAAYTF.

The chain uses TRBV18 and TRBJ1-2, with 10 bases identical to TRBD1. The CDR3 sequence is 15 residues long. V shed 4 bases, J shed 2 bases, and the junction held 4 bases outside the gene matches. Germline CDR1 reads KGHSH; CDR2 reads LQKENI. The DNA for the CDR3 is TGTGCCAGCTCACACCGGGACAGGGGAAACTATGGCTACACCTTC. Translating it yields CASSHRDRGNYGYTF.

The V and J genes are TRBV29-1 and TRBJ2-7, with 7 nucleotides matching TRBD1. This CDR3 region has 13 residues. Germline CDR1 and CDR2: SQVTM and ANQGSEA. V was clipped by 6 bases and J by 4 bases; unmatched bases: 9. CDR3 in DNA: TGCAGCGTGGACGTAGAGGGGGCGTACGAGCAGTACTTC. Translating it yields CSVDVEGAYEQYF.

The chain combines TRBV7-9 with TRBJ1-1; perhaps TRBD1 as D (6 bases). Deletions cut 7 bases from V and 8 bases from J, with 14 bases between. CDR1 SEHNR and CDR2 FQNEAQ come from the germline V gene (reference sequence). This CDR3 is built from 12 residues. CDR3 coding DNA: TGTGCCAGCACTGACAGGCCACCCGAAGCTTTCTTT. Amino acid sequence: CASTDRPPEAFF.

This chain uses TRBV28 with TRBJ1-4; no clear D gene. Germline V gene data show CDR1 as MDHEN and CDR2 as SYDVKM. Deletions cut 4 bases from V and 8 bases from J, with 14 bases between. There are 14 residues in the CDR3. This CDR3 reads CASSSRPGGEKLFF. The CDR3 DNA follows: TGTGCCAGCAGTTCACGCCCGGGAGGGGAAAAACTGTTTTTT.

This clone was observed a single time. The CDR3 protein is CASSQNGGSYNEQFF. The CDR3 DNA reads as TGTGCCAGCAGCCAAAACGGGGGTTCCTACAATGAGCAGTTCTTC. The V gene is TRBV3-1 (or the pseudogene TRBV3-2), the J gene TRBJ2-1; perhaps TRBD2 as D (6 bases). With 2 bases removed from V and 1 base from J, the gap between germline ends came to 9 bases. The CDR3 loop spans 15 amino acids. Germline lookup yields CDR1 LGHDT and CDR2 YNNKEL (reference sequence).

J is TRBJ2-1 and V is TRBV7-2, with 7 bases lining up with TRBD2. CDR1 and CDR2 from the germline V gene are SGHTA and FQGNSA. V shed 2 bases, J shed 4 bases, and the junction held 5 bases outside the gene matches. The CDR3 has 15 residues. The CDR3 sequence is CASSLPPSGYNEQFF. CDR3 sequence (DNA): TGTGCCAGCAGCTTACCCCCTAGCGGTTACAATGAGCAGTTCTTC.

The V and J genes are TRBV6-2 or TRBV6-3 and TRBJ1-1; TRBD1 agrees at 7 bases. This CDR3 comprises 19 residues. Germline CDR1 MNHEY, CDR2 SVGEGT. The V gene end was trimmed by 0 bases and the J gene end by 3 bases; junction bases not matched to a gene: 16. CDR3 in amino acids: CASSYSWDRLTGLHTEAFF. The DNA for the CDR3 is TGTGCCAGCAGTTACTCGTGGGACAGATTAACGGGGTTACACACTGAAGCTTTCTTT.

V is TRBV4-2 and J is TRBJ1-2; unclear D gene. Germline loops: CDR1 LGHNA, CDR2 YNFKEQ. The CDR3 covers 14 residues. The V gene lost 0 bases and the J gene lost 2 bases, with 7 bases spanning the gap. The DNA for the CDR3 is TGTGCCAGCAGCCAAGAGGGCGGGAACTATGGCTACACCTTC. Amino acid sequence: CASSQEGGNYGYTF.

V gene TRBV27 combines with J gene TRBJ1-1; 9 bases are shared with TRBD1. Germline trimming cut 6 bases from V and 10 bases from J; bases unmatched to any gene: 9. This CDR3 is 13 amino acids long. CDR1 MNHEY and CDR2 SMNVEV come from the germline V gene (reference sequence). As DNA, the CDR3 is TGTGCCAGCAGACCAATGGGACAGGGTAGAGCTTTCTTT. Its translation is CASRPMGQGRAFF.

The V gene is TRBV14, the J gene TRBJ1-6, with D uncertain. Trimming removed 4 bases at V and 9 bases at J, with 22 bases between. Per the germline V gene, CDR1 is SGHDN and CDR2 is FVKESK. The CDR3 totals 17 residues. CDR3 DNA sequence: TGTGCCAGCAGCCTAAGTCATGGGCCATTGTCGCTTTCACCCCTCCACTTT. It encodes CASSLSHGPLSLSPLHF. Complete variable domain (other parts from reference TRBV14 and TRBJ1-6): EAGVTQFPSHSVIEKGQTVTLRCDPISGHDNLYWYRRVMGKEIKFLLHFVKESKQDESGMPNNRFLAERTGGTYSTLKVQPAELEDSGVYFCASSLSHGPLSLSPLHFGNGTRLTVT.

This clone occurred a few times. The chain couples TRBV28 to TRBJ2-7; 9 bases agree with TRBD1. Germline V gene data show CDR1 as MDHEN and CDR2 as SYDVKM. V trimming: 5 bases; J trimming: 7 bases; junction bases outside the gene matches: 12. The length of the CDR3 is 15 residues. In DNA, the CDR3 is TGTGCCAGCAGTCCCTCGGGACAGGGTTTGGAAGAGCAGTACTTC. Amino acid sequence: CASSPSGQGLEEQYF.